This TCR beta chain was identified in a study of blood T cells in healthy people across ages. Donors were healthy Caucasian individuals from Russia aged about 6 to 90. Samples each had at least 5 micrograms of total RNA extracted. Trimming took 4 bases from V and 0 from J, leaving 22 bases between them. The CDR3 covers 19 residues. Germline CDR1 is SEHNR and CDR2 is FQNEAQ (reference sequence). The authors ran a second PCR of about 7 to 11 cycles using a sample-barcoded 5' primer and a J-beta primer mix. In TCRdb, the 5' RACE reads were re-called with MiXCR into one record per CDR3 protein. The table shows over a million distinct CDR3 sequences, with approximately 39% occurring only once.

The sequence derives from a woman between 18 and 30 years old in good health. Sequencing input: blood. This chain uses TRBV7-9 with TRBJ2-1, with D possibly matching TRBD2 (5 bases). In DNA, the CDR3 is TGTGCCAGCAGCTCAAGCGAGCTAGAGGGCCTAAGCTCCTACAATGAGCAGTTCTTC. It codes for CASSSSELEGLSSYNEQFF.